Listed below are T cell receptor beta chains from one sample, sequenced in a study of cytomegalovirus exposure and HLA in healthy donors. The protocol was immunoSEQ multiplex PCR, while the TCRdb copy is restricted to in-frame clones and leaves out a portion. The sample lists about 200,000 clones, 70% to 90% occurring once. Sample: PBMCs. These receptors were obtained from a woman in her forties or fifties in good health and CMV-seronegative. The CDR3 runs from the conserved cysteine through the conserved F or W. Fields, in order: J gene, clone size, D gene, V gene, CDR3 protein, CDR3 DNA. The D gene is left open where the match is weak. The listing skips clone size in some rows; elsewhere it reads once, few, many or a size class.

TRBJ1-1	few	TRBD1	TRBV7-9	CASRTGTDTEAFF	TGTGCCAGCAGGACAGGGACGGACACTGAAGCTTTCTTT
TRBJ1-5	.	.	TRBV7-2	CASSFGGFQPQHF	TGTGCCAGCAGCTTTGGGGGCTTCCAGCCCCAGCATTTT
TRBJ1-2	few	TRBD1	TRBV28	CASSWDRGGRMDGYTF	TGTGCCAGCAGTTGGGACAGGGGAGGTAGAATGGATGGCTACACCTTC
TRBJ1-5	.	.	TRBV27	CASSFEGGDQPQHF	TGTGCCAGCAGTTTTGAGGGTGGGGATCAGCCCCAGCATTTT
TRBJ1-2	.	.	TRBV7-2	CASSLQGSLLDYGYTF	TGTGCCAGCAGCTTACAGGGCTCCCTCCTCGACTATGGCTACACCTTC
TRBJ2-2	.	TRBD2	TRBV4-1	CASSQDFGVAGSLLTGELFF	TGCGCCAGCAGCCAAGATTTCGGGGTAGCGGGATCCCTATTGACCGGGGAGCTGTTTTTT
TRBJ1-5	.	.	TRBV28	CASSGHRGGNQPQHF	TGTGCCAGCAGTGGACACCGGGGGGGCAATCAGCCCCAGCATTTT
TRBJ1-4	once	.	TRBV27	CASTSSGNPGRELFF	TGTGCCAGCACCTCCAGTGGGAACCCAGGGCGAGAACTGTTTTTT
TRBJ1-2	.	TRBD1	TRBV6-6	CASSYGTANGYTF	TGTGCCAGCAGTTACGGGACAGCTAACGGCTACACCTTC
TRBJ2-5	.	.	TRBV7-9	CASSLAPLEQYF	TGTGCCAGCAGCTTAGCCCCCCTAGAGCAGTACTTC
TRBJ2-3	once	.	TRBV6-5	CASSLDRSTDTQYF	TGTGCCAGCAGTCTGGACAGAAGCACAGATACGCAGTATTTT
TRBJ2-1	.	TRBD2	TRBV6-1	CASSAPSGRAGSSYNEQFF	TGTGCCAGCAGTGCCCCTAGCGGGAGGGCCGGTTCATCCTACAATGAGCAGTTCTTC
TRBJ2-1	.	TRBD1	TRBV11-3	CASSSRTGARNEQFF	TGTGCCTCCAGCAGTCGGACAGGGGCAAGAAATGAGCAGTTCTTC
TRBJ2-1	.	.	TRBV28	CASSPRQIHNEQFF	TGTGCCAGCAGCCCCCGACAGATTCACAATGAGCAGTTCTTC
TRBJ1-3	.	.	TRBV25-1	CASTGVVGPRNTIYF	TGTGCCAGCACAGGGGTAGTCGGACCGAGAAACACCATATATTTT
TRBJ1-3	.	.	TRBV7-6	CASSLSGPRDKNTIYF	TGTGCCAGCAGCTTATCCGGGCCGCGGGATAAAAACACCATATATTTT
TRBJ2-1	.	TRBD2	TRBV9	CASSVEASGRVDEQFF	TGTGCCAGCAGCGTAGAGGCTAGCGGGAGGGTCGATGAGCAGTTCTTC
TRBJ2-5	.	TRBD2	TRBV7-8	CASSFTGLAGIFGTQYF	TGCGCCAGCAGCTTTACGGGACTAGCGGGGATCTTCGGGACCCAGTACTTC